This is a list of T cell receptor beta chains from one sample in a study of T cell repertoires in cytomegalovirus infection. TCRdb re-called the reads through MiXCR, storing one row per CDR3 protein. The data contain some 700,000 distinct CDR3 sequences, about a third of them singletons. Specimen: PBMCs. All receptors come from a human donor in good health (CMV status not recorded). Some clones in this sample may be carry-over from other donors' samples. Both conserved end residues are part of each CDR3. Fields, in order: CDR3 length, J gene, D gene, V gene, clone size, CDR3 DNA, CDR3 protein. A D gene is named only where the DNA matches it firmly. Clone size appears in some rows only: once, few, many, or a class for an expanded clone.

14 TRBJ2-4 TRBD2 TRBV12-3/TRBV12-4 . TGTGCCAGCAGTTCCCTAGCGGGAGGGGACATTCAGTACTTC CASSSLAGGDIQYF
17 TRBJ2-3 TRBD2 TRBV4-2 . TGTGCCAGCAGCCGGGAACTAGCGGGTGTGAGCACAGATACGCAGTATTTT CASSRELAGVSTDTQYF
11 TRBJ1-1 . TRBV6-6 few TGTGCCAGCAGTCCGTATCAAGAAGCTTTCTTT CASSPYQEAFF
15 TRBJ2-2 . TRBV12-3/TRBV12-4 . TGTGCCAGCAGTTTAAGGGGGAGGGCCGCCGGGGAGCTGTTTTTT CASSLRGRAAGELFF
14 TRBJ2-7 TRBD1 TRBV6-6 few TGTGCCAGCAGTGGGGACAGCCGACCTTACGAGCAGTACTTC CASSGDSRPYEQYF
19 TRBJ1-5 . TRBV6-6 once TGTGCCAGCAGTTACTCGAGGGAGGCCGGGGGCGCAAATTATCAGCCCCAGCATTTT CASSYSREAGGANYQPQHF
16 TRBJ2-2 . TRBV24-1 . TGTGCCACCAGCCCGAGTGGAGAGTCGAACACCGGGGAGCTGTTTTTT CATSPSGESNTGELFF
13 TRBJ1-2 . TRBV7-2 few TGTGCCAGCAGCTTAGTTTCCCCGAATGGCTACACCTTC CASSLVSPNGYTF
14 TRBJ2-1 TRBD2 TRBV2 . TGTGCCAGCAAGGACTTGCGGGAGTCCAATGAGCAGTTCTTC CASKDLRESNEQFF
14 TRBJ2-7 . TRBV7-9 . TGTGCCAGCAGTTCGATATTTGACCCCTACGAGCAGTACTTC CASSSIFDPYEQYF
16 TRBJ1-2 . TRBV6-1 . TGTGCCAGCACTCGGCCATCCGAACAGCTTGGCTATGGCTACACCTTC CASTRPSEQLGYGYTF
14 TRBJ2-7 . TRBV2 . TGTGCCAGCAGCGCAAGAGGGGCGCGTTACGAGCAGTACTTC CASSARGARYEQYF
15 TRBJ2-7 . TRBV28 few TGTGCCAGCAGGTCGGGGGGCGCGTACTCCTACGAGCAGTACTTC CASRSGGAYSYEQYF
14 TRBJ1-6 TRBD1 TRBV15 . TGTGCCACCAGCAGGGACAGGGGTTTTTCACCCCTCCACTTT CATSRDRGFSPLHF
15 TRBJ1-5 . TRBV19 once TGTGCCAGTATCTTCGGAGGGTTTGGCAATCAGCCCCAGCATTTT CASIFGGFGNQPQHF
15 TRBJ2-1 . TRBV11-1 . TGTGCCAGCAGTCCGGTGGGATCTATTCACAATGAGCAGTTCTTC CASSPVGSIHNEQFF
13 TRBJ2-5 . TRBV11-3 . TGTGCCAGCAGCGGAGCTGGGGAAGAGACCCAGTACTTC CASSGAGEETQYF
15 TRBJ1-2 TRBD1 TRBV6-1 . TGTGCCAGCAGTGGACGGGACAGGGGATATCTAAGCTACACCTTC CASSGRDRGYLSYTF
13 TRBJ2-7 . TRBV7-8 many TGTGCCAGCAGCTTAAGTTCCAACTACGAGCAGTACTTC CASSLSSNYEQYF
12 TRBJ1-4 . TRBV28 few TGTGCCAGCAGGACTCTTAATGAAAAACTGTTTTTT CASRTLNEKLFF
15 TRBJ2-3 . TRBV6-1 few TGTGCCAGCAGTTATTCTGGCGGCAGGACAGATACGCAGTATTTT CASSYSGGRTDTQYF
16 TRBJ1-6 . TRBV6-1 . TGTGCCAGCAGTGAAGCGGGGGTGGCCTATAATTCACCCCTCCACTTT CASSEAGVAYNSPLHF
16 TRBJ2-7 . TRBV7-2 few TGTGCCAGCAGCTTAACACCGACGGAACCCTCCTACGAGCAGTACTTC CASSLTPTEPSYEQYF
15 TRBJ1-5 . TRBV7-8 . TGTTCCAGCAGCGTAGTGTCCGGGATCGCTCAGCCCCAGCATTTT CSSSVVSGIAQPQHF
13 TRBJ2-2 . TRBV25-1 . TGTGCCAGCAGTAAACAGCTGAGCGGGGAGCTGTTTTTT CASSKQLSGELFF
14 TRBJ2-5 . TRBV7-7 . TGTGCTAGCAGCTCCGCAACAGGCCAAGAGACCCAGTACTTC CASSSATGQETQYF
14 TRBJ1-2 TRBD1 TRBV12-3/TRBV12-4 . TGTGCCAGCAGTTCCTTCGACAGGGATGCTGGCTACACCTTC CASSSFDRDAGYTF
16 TRBJ2-5 TRBD2 TRBV28 many TGTGCCAGCAGTTCCTTAGCGGGAGGATGGAGAGAGACCCAGTACTTC CASSSLAGGWRETQYF
15 TRBJ1-2 . TRBV7-6 . TGTGCCAGCAGCCTCTGGGGGACACCGAACTATGGCTACACCTTC CASSLWGTPNYGYTF
17 TRBJ2-6 . TRBV7-9 few TGTGCCAGCAGCCCCGTGGCAGGTGGTATAGGGGCCAACGTCCTGACTTTC CASSPVAGGIGANVLTF
15 TRBJ1-4 . TRBV5-1 few TGCGCCAGCAGCTCGGGGGGGGTGTTGGATGAAAAACTGTTTTTT CASSSGGVLDEKLFF
15 TRBJ2-1 . TRBV28 . TGTGCCAGCAGTTTTGGGGCGGTAGCCTACAATGAGCAGTTCTTC CASSFGAVAYNEQFF
11 TRBJ1-4 . TRBV29-1 . TGCAGCGCCGGAGAGCTTGAAAAACTGTTTTTT CSAGELEKLFF
14 TRBJ2-7 TRBD1 TRBV11-1 . TGTGCCAGCAGCTGGGGACAGGGACGTTACGAGCAGTACTTC CASSWGQGRYEQYF
15 TRBJ2-2 TRBD2 TRBV10-2 . TGCGCCAGCCGACTAGCGGGAGAGGGCACCGGGGAGCTGTTTTTT CASRLAGEGTGELFF
18 TRBJ2-1 TRBD2 TRBV7-6 few TGTGCCAGCAGCTTAGGGTCACTGGGGCGGGGGTCCTACAATGAGCAGTTCTTC CASSLGSLGRGSYNEQFF
12 TRBJ1-6 . TRBV12-3/TRBV12-4 . TGTGCCAGCAGTTCTCGGGCTTCACCCCTCCACTTT CASSSRASPLHF
13 TRBJ2-5 TRBD1 TRBV9 few TGTGCCAGCAGCGTCGGACAGGCAGAGACCCAGTACTTC CASSVGQAETQYF
16 TRBJ2-5 TRBD2 TRBV28 few TGTGCCAGCAGCCCGATGGGCGGGAGGTCACAAGAGACCCAGTACTTC CASSPMGGRSQETQYF
14 TRBJ1-1 . TRBV7-2 . TGTGCCAGCATCACAAAAGGGGGGGTAACTGAAGCTTTCTTT CASITKGGVTEAFF
13 TRBJ1-1 . TRBV12-3/TRBV12-4 few TGTGCCAGCGGTCCCACAGTGAACACTGAAGCTTTCTTT CASGPTVNTEAFF
14 TRBJ2-2 TRBD2 TRBV27 . TGTGCCAGCAGCGCGGGACTAGAGACCGGGGAGCTGTTTTTT CASSAGLETGELFF
13 TRBJ1-1 . TRBV7-6 many TGTGCCAGCAGCTCAGGACAGAGGACTGAAGCTTTCTTT CASSSGQRTEAFF
18 TRBJ2-7 . TRBV5-6 . TGTGCCAGCAGCTTGAGTACCCGTTTAGGGGCTCGTCCTCGGGAGCAGTACTTC CASSLSTRLGARPREQYF
13 TRBJ2-7 . TRBV12-3/TRBV12-4 once TGTGCCAGCAGTTACCGATCCGACTACGAGCAGTACTTC CASSYRSDYEQYF
14 TRBJ1-2 . TRBV7-6 . TGTGCCAGCAGCTTAGCTTCAGGGAACTATGGCTACACCTTC CASSLASGNYGYTF
13 TRBJ1-1 . TRBV20-1 . TGCAGTGCTAGAGACCACCGGGGCCCTGAAGCTTTCTTT CSARDHRGPEAFF
15 TRBJ1-4 TRBD1 TRBV15 . TGTGCCACCAGCTTCCCGGGACAGCATAATGAAAAACTGTTTTTT CATSFPGQHNEKLFF
15 TRBJ2-5 TRBD1 TRBV10-3 . TGTGCCATCAGTGATGGGGACAGGGCACAAGAGACCCAGTACTTC CAISDGDRAQETQYF
14 TRBJ2-2 TRBD1 TRBV6-1 . TGTGCCAGCAGTAGTTCAGGGGGTCTCGGGGAGCTGTTTTTT CASSSSGGLGELFF
15 TRBJ2-3 . TRBV6-5 . TGTGCCAGCAGTCAGAATGACGGGGCGGCAGATACGCAGTATTTT CASSQNDGAADTQYF
14 TRBJ1-5 . TRBV28 . TGTGCCAGCAGTTCCCCTCGTAACAATCAGCCCCAGCATTTT CASSSPRNNQPQHF
14 TRBJ1-1 . TRBV19 few TGTGCCAGTAGCCAGGGCCCCACTTCCCCCGGGGCTTTCTTT CASSQGPTSPGAFF